This T cell receptor (beta chain) derives from a study of blood T cell repertoires in COVID-19. Study-wide background: Material from acute and convalescent COVID-19 was sourced from the United States, Italy and Spain. Nucleic acid was either cDNA or gDNA, and it came from T cells, B-cell-depleted T cells, or PBMCs.

This clone was detected only once. CDR1 SGDLS and CDR2 YYNGEE come from the germline V gene. Losses at the gene ends were 2 bases for V and 8 bases for J; bases not matched to a gene: 1. The CDR3 runs to 12 residues. Per the original data handling: Estimation of nucleated cell counts was performed using reference gene primer amplification. Repertoires were generated with immunoSEQ multiplex PCR, while TCRdb's copy carries only in-frame clones and drops some. V, J and clone size reflect that table, while D and trimming were determined from the DNA. The top ten clones hold about 8.9% of a sample with about 250,000 clones, about 79% of them seen once.

The chain recombines TRBV9 with TRBJ2-1, with 7 bases matching TRBD2. The sample comprised peripheral blood. The source is a man older than 75 with acute or convalescent COVID-19. The CDR3: CASSVREDEQFF. The DNA for the CDR3 is TGTGCCAGCAGCGTTCGGGAGGATGAGCAGTTCTTC.